This TCR beta chain stems from a study of cytomegalovirus exposure and HLA in healthy donors. General study findings and limits: A later analysis reported that several of the most significant clusters appeared to be linked to common viral pathogens, among them Epstein-Barr virus. Being productive about 87% or about 30% of the time was typical of most TCR beta V segments in an earlier analysis.

Primers for the PCR totalled 60 Vbeta and 13 Jbeta. Produced via immunoSEQ multiplex PCR; TCRdb's table is partial and in-frame only. The data show some 190,000 clones, about 86% seen once. This clone was recorded once. Its specificity is not known. CDR1 and CDR2 (germline): SNHLY, FYNNEI. Losses at the gene ends were 5 bases for V and 7 bases for J; bases not matched to a gene: 5. CDR3 length: 13 amino acids. V and J are TRBV2 and TRBJ2-7; 10 bases are shared with TRBD1. Input material: PBMCs. This sequence originates from a woman in her twenties or thirties in good health and CMV-seronegative. The CDR3 nucleotides are TGTGCCAGCAGTAGACAGGGGGCGGGGGAGCAGTACTTC. This translates into CASSRQGAGEQYF.